The clone carrying this TCR beta chain was seen at least ten times. The antigen is undetermined. CDR1 is DFQATT and CDR2 is SNEGSKA in the germline V gene (reference sequence). CDR3 length: 15 amino acids. V lost 0 bases and J 1 base, leaving 12 bases between the germline ends. This sample is drawn from a study of blood T cells in healthy people across ages. A second roughly 7 to 12 cycle PCR used barcoded and J-beta primers. MiXCR was run by TCRdb on the 5' RACE reads, yielding one entry per CDR3 protein. The sample shows over 1,500,000 distinct CDR3 sequences, 49% of them seen only once. Study observations and caveats: Estimates of total diversity, which came from one million sequenced T cells, were considered to be underestimates.

Sequencing used blood. The chain combines TRBV20-1 with TRBJ1-2; no reliable D call. This clonotype was sampled from a middle-aged woman in good health. The CDR3 DNA reads TGCAGTGCTAGAGATAACGGCCGACTTAACTATGGCTACACCTTC. It is translated as CSARDNGRLNYGYTF.